What follows is one TCR beta chain and its context. No antigen is known for it. The data were taken from a study of siplizumab effects on memory and regulatory T cells. This CDR3 is 13 amino acids long. Trimming shortened V by 1 base and J by 2 bases, and 5 bases separated the two germline ends. The V gene's germline CDR1 is SGHTA and CDR2 FQGTGA. Study-wide results and limits: Alloreactive clones mapping to unstimulated subsets formed only a minor fraction. Major contributors to the alloresponse seemed to be naive T cells, which also appeared more diverse than memory cells.

The repertoire was sequenced with immunoSEQ multiplex PCR; TCRdb's copy has only in-frame clones and lacks some. The sample contains about 94,000 clones, 94% of which appear only once. Sequencing was performed on non-Treg CD4+ T cells sorted from blood. The TCR comes from a human donor in good health. This chain uses TRBV7-3 with TRBJ2-5; D is unresolved. The CDR3 sequence: CASSLRRQETQYF. The CDR3 DNA follows: TGTGCCAGCAGCTTAAGGCGGCAAGAGACCCAGTACTTC.